There are a few counts of the clone carrying this TCR beta chain. Germline loops: CDR1 SGHTA, CDR2 FQGNSA. This CDR3 contains 14 residues. With V trimmed by 6 bases and J by 6 bases, 10 bases remained unmatched. This specimen belongs to a study of blood T cell repertoires in COVID-19. Study-wide context: T cells, B-cell-depleted T cells, or PBMCs supplied cDNA or gDNA.

As handled by the study authors: From reference gene primer amplification, estimates of nucleated cell counts were derived. Produced via immunoSEQ multiplex PCR; TCRdb's table is partial and in-frame only. V and J calls and clone size are those listed in that table; D and trimming were worked out from the DNA. Here the sample spans 72,000 or so clones, 85% to 90% being singletons. The source of this sequence is an elderly woman with active or convalescent COVID-19. The V call is TRBV7-2, the J call TRBJ2-7; TRBD2 matches at 8 bases. The sample consisted of peripheral blood. As DNA, the CDR3 is TGTGCCAGCAGTGTAACAGGACTAGCCCCCGAGCAGTACTTC. Translating it yields CASSVTGLAPEQYF.